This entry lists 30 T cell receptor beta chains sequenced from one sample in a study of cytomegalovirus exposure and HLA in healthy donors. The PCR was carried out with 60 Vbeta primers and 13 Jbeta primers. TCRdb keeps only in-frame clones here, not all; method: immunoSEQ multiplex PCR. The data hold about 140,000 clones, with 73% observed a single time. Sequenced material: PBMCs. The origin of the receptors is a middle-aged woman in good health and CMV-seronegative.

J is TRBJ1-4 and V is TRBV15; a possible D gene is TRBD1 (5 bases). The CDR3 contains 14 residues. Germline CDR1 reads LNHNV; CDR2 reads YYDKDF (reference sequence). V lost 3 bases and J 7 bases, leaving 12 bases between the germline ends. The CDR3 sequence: CATSRDKASEKLFF. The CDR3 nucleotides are TGTGCCACCAGCAGGGACAAGGCGAGTGAAAAACTGTTTTTT.

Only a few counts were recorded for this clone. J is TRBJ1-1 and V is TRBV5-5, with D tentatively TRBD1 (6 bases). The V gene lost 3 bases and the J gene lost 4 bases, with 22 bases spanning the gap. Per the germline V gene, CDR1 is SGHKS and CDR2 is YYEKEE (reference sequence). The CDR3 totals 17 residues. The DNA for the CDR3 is TGTGCCAGCAGCTGGGTTACAGGTACACAGGGCGGCACTGAAGCTTTCTTT. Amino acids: CASSWVTGTQGGTEAFF.

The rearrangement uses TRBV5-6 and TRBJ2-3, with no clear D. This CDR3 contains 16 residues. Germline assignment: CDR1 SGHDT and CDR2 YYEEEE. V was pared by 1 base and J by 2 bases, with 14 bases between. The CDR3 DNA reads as TGTGCCAGCAGCTTGTTTCTCCAGGTCAACACAGATACGCAGTATTTT. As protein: CASSLFLQVNTDTQYF.

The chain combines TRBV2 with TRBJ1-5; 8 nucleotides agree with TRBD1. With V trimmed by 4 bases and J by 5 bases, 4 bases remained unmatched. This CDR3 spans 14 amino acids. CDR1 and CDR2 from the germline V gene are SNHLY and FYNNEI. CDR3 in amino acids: CASSARQGYQPQHF. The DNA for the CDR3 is TGTGCCAGCAGTGCAAGACAGGGGTATCAGCCCCAGCATTTT. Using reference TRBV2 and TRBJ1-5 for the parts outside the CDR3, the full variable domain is EPEVTQTPSHQVTQMGQEVILRCVPISNHLYFYWYRQILGQKVEFLVSFYNNEISEKSEIFDDQFSVERPDGSNFTLKIRSTKLEDSAMYFCASSARQGYQPQHFGDGTRLSIL.

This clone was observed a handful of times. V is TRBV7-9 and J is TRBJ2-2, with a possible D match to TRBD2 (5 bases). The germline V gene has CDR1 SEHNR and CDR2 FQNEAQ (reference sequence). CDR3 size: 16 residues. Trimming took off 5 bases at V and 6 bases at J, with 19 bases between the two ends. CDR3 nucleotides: TGTGCCAGCAGCCCCGCTTTTGGAGGACGCCCCGGGGAGCTGTTTTTT. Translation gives CASSPAFGGRPGELFF.

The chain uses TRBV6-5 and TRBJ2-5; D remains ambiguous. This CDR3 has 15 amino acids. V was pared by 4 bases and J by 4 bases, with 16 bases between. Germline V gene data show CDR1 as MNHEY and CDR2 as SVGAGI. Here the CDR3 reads CASSSTTRVRETQYF. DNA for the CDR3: TGTGCCAGCAGTTCCACCACGCGTGTAAGAGAGACCCAGTACTTC.

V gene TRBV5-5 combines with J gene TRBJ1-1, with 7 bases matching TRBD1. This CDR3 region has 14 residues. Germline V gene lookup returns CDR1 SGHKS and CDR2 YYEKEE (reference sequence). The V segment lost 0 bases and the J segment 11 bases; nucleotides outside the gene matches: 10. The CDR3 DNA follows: TGTGCCAGCAGCTTGGGGGACAGTCCAAGTAGGGCTTTCTTT. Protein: CASSLGDSPSRAFF.

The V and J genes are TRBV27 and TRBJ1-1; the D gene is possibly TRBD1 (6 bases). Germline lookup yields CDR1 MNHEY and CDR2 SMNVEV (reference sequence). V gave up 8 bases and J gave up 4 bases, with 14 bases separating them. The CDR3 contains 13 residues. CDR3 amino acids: CASGLSGATEAFF. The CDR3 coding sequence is TGTGCCAGCGGATTATCAGGGGCCACTGAAGCTTTCTTT.

CDR3 in amino acids: CASSLREYF. As DNA, the CDR3 is TGTGCCAGCAGTTTACGGGAATATTTT. V is TRBV28 and J is TRBJ1-3, with D unresolved. This CDR3 spans 9 amino acids. V lost 2 bases and J lost 15, with 5 bases in between. From germline, CDR1 is MDHEN and CDR2 SYDVKM.

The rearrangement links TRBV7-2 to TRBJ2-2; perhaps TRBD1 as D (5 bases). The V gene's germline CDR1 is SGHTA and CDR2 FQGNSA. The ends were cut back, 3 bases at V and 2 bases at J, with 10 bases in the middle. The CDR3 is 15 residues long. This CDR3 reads CASSLGLFNTGELFF. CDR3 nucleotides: TGTGCCAGCAGCTTGGGGCTTTTTAACACCGGGGAGCTGTTTTTT.

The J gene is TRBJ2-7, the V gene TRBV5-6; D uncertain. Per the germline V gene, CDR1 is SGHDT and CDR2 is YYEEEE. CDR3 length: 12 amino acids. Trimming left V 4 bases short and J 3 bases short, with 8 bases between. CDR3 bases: TGTGCCAGCAGCGCCTCTAGCTACGAGCAGTACTTC. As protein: CASSASSYEQYF.

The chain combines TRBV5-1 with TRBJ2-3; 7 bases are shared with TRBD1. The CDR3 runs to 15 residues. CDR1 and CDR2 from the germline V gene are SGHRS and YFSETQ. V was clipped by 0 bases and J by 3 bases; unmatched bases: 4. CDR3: CASSLAHRGTDTQYF. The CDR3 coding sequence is TGCGCCAGCAGCTTGGCTCACAGGGGTACAGATACGCAGTATTTT.

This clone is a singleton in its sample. The CDR3 loop reads CASSLMGHVNTEAFF. The CDR3 nucleotides are TGCGCCAGCAGCTTGATGGGACACGTGAACACTGAAGCTTTCTTT. The rearrangement joins TRBV5-1 to TRBJ1-1; maybe TRBD1 (6 bases). The CDR3 covers 15 residues. CDR1 is SGHRS, CDR2 YFSETQ, per germline. V was clipped by 1 base and J by 0 bases, with 10 bases between them.

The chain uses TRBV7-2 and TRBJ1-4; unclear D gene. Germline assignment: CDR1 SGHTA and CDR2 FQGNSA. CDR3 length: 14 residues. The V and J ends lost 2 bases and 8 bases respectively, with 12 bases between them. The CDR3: CASSLRFGGEKLFF. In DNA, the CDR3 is TGTGCCAGCAGCTTACGGTTTGGAGGGGAAAAACTGTTTTTT.

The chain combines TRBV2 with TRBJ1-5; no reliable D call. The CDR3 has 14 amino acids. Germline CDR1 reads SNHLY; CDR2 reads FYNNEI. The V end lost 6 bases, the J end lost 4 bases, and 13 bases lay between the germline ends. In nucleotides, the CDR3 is TGTGCCAGCAGCCAAGAGCGGTTAAATCAGCCCCAGCATTTT. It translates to CASSQERLNQPQHF.

The CDR3 protein is CASSQDLGVANTEAFF. The CDR3 nucleotides read TGCGCCAGCAGCCAAGATCTAGGGGTCGCGAACACTGAAGCTTTCTTT. This rearrangement joins TRBV4-3 to TRBJ1-1; a possible D gene is TRBD1 (5 bases). Trimming shortened V by 0 bases and J by 1 base, and 12 bases separated the two germline ends. CDR1 and CDR2 (germline): LGHNA, YSLEER. The CDR3 is made up of 16 amino acids.

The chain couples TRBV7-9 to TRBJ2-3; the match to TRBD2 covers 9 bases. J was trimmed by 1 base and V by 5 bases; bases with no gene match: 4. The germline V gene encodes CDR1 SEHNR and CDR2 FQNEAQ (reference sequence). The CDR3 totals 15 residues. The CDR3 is CASSPGTSRTDTQYF. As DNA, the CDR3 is TGTGCCAGCAGCCCCGGGACTAGCCGCACAGATACGCAGTATTTT.

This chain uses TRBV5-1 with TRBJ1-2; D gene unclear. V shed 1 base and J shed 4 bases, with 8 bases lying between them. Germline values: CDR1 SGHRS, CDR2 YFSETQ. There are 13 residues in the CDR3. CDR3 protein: CASSLLAGYGYTF. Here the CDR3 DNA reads TGCGCCAGCAGCTTGTTGGCAGGCTATGGCTACACCTTC.

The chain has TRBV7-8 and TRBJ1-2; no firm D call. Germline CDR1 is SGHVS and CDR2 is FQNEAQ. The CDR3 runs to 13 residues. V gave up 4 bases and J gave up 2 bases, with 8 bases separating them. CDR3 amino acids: CASSSGGNYGYTF. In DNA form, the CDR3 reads TGTGCCAGCAGCTCAGGAGGGAACTATGGCTACACCTTC.

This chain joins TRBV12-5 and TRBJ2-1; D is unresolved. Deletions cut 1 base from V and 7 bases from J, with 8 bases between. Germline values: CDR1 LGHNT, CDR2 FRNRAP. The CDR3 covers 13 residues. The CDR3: CASGLDRQNEQFF. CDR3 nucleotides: TGTGCTAGTGGTTTGGACCGCCAGAATGAGCAGTTCTTC. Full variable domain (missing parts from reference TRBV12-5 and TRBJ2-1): DARVTQTPRHKVTEMGQEVTMRCQPILGHNTVFWYRQTMMQGLELLAYFRNRAPLDDSGMPKDRFSAEMPDATLATLKIQPSEPRDSAVYFCASGLDRQNEQFFGPGTRLTVL.

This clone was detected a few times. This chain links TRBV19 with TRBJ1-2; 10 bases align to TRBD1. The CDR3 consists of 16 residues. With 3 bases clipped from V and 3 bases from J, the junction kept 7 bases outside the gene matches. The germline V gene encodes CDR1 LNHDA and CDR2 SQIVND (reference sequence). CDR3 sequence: CASSINPGTGDYGYTF. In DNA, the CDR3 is TGTGCCAGTAGTATCAACCCCGGGACAGGGGACTATGGCTACACCTTC.

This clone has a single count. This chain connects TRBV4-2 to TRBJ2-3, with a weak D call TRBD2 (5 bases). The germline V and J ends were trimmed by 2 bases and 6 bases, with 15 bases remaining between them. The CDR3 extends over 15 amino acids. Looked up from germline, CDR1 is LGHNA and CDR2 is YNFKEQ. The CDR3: CASSQTGKAPDTQYF. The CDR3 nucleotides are TGTGCCAGCAGCCAAACCGGGAAAGCCCCGGATACGCAGTATTTT.

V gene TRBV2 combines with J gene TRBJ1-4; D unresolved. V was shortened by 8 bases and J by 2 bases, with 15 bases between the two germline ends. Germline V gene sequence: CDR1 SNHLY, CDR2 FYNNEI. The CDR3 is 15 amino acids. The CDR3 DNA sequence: TGTGCCAGCTGTATAGCCTCCCCCACTAATGAAAAACTGTTTTTT. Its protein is CASCIASPTNEKLFF.

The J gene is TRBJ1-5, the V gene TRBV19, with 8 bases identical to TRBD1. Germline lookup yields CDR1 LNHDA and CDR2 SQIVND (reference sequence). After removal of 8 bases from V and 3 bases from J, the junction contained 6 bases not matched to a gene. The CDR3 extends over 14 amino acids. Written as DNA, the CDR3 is TGTGCCAGTCGCCGGGACAGGACCAATCAGCCCCAGCATTTT. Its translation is CASRRDRTNQPQHF.

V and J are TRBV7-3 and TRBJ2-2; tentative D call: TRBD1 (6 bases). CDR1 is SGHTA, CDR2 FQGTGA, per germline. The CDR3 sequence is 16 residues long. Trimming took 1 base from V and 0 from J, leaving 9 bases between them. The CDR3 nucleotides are TGTGCCAGCAGCTTAAGGGGGACAACGAACACCGGGGAGCTGTTTTTT. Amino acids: CASSLRGTTNTGELFF.

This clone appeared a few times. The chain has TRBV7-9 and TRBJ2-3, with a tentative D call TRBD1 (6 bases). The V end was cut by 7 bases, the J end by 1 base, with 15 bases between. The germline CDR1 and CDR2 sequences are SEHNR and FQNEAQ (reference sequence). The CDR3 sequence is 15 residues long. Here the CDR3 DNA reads TGTGCCAGCATTCCTCTAGCAGGGGGCACAGATACGCAGTATTTT. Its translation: CASIPLAGGTDTQYF. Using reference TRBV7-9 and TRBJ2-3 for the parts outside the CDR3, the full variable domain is DTGVSQNPRHKITKRGQNVTFRCDPISEHNRLYWYRQTLGQGPEFLTYFQNEAQLEKSRLLSDRFSAERPKGSFSTLEIQRTEQGDSAMYLCASIPLAGGTDTQYFGPGTRLTVL.

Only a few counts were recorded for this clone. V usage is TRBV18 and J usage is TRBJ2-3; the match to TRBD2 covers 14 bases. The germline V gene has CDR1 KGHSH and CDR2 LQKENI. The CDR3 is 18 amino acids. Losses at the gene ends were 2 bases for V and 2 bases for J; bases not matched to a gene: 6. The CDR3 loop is CASSPGTSGGVTTDTQYF. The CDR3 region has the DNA TGTGCCAGCTCACCAGGGACTAGCGGGGGTGTCACCACAGATACGCAGTATTTT.

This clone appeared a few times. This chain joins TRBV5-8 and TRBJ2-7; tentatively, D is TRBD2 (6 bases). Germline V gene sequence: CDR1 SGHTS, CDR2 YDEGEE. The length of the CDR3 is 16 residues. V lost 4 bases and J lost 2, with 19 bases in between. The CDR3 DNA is TGTGCCAGCAGCGCGCCTCCGTGGAGGGGAGCCTACGAGCAGTACTTC. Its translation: CASSAPPWRGAYEQYF.

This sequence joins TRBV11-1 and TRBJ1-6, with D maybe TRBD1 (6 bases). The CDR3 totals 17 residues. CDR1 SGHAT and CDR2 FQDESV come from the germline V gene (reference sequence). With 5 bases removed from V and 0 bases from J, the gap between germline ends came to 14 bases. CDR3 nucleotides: TGTGCCAGCAGCACGGACAGTCTAAGCTCCTATAATTCACCCCTCCACTTT. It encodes CASSTDSLSSYNSPLHF. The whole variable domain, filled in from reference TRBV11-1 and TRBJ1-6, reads EAEVAQSPRYKITEKSQAVAFWCDPISGHATLYWYRQILGQGPELLVQFQDESVVDDSQLPKDRFSAERLKGVDSTLKIQPAELGDSAMYLCASSTDSLSSYNSPLHFGNGTRLTVT.

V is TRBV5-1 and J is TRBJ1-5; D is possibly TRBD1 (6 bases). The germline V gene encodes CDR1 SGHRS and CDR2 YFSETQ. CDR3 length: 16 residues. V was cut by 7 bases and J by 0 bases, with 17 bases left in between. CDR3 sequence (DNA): TGCGCCAGCGCGACAGGACGGTCGGATAGCAATCAGCCCCAGCATTTT. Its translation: CASATGRSDSNQPQHF.